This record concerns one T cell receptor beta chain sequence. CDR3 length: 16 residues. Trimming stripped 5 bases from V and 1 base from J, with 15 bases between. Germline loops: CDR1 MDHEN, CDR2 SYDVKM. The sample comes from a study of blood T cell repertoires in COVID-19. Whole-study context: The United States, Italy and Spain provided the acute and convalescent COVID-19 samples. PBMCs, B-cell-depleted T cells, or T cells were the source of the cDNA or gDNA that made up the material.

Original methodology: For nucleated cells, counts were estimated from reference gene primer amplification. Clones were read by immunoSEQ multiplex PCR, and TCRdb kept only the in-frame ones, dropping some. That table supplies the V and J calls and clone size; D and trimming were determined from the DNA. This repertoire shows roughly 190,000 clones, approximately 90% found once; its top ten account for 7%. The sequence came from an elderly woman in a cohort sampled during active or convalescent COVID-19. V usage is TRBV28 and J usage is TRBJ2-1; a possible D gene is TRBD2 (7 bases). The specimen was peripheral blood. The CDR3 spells CASSTPGRGSYNEQFF. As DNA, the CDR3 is TGTGCCAGCAGTACGCCGGGGAGGGGGTCCTACAATGAGCAGTTCTTC.